This T cell receptor (beta chain) originates from a study of blood T cell repertoires in COVID-19. The protocol was immunoSEQ multiplex PCR, while the TCRdb copy is restricted to in-frame clones and leaves out a portion. Seen here are about 62,000 clones, around 89% observed once, and the top ten hold over 15%. Those enrolled in Seattle joined during active infection and were followed longitudinally afterward. The CDR3 is made up of 13 amino acids. Trimming cost V 2 bases and J 8 bases, with 10 bases left between them. The germline V gene encodes CDR1 LGHDT and CDR2 YNNKEL (reference sequence). This receptor was obtained from a woman aged 60 to 75 with COVID-19, enrolled during active disease. Material for sequencing was peripheral blood. The J gene is TRBJ2-1, the V gene TRBV3-1 (or the pseudogene TRBV3-2), with D unclear. CDR3 in amino acids: CASSQNSGHEQFF. CDR3 in DNA: TGTGCCAGCAGCCAAAATAGTGGGCATGAGCAGTTCTTC.